Below are 22 T cell receptor beta chains sequenced from a single sample in a study of blood T cell repertoires in COVID-19. Measured with immunoSEQ multiplex PCR; TCRdb has only the in-frame clones, and not every one. Among approximately 240,000 clones listed, about nine tenths were seen once. Sample: PBMCs or T cells enriched from blood (not recorded which). The source of these receptors is a woman aged 30 to 39 with acute COVID-19.

The chain is built from TRBV2 and TRBJ1-5; D unclear. The CDR3 extends over 14 amino acids. Trimming took 4 bases from V and 0 from J, leaving 7 bases between them. The germline V gene encodes CDR1 SNHLY and CDR2 FYNNEI. The CDR3 reads CASSGEFSNQPQHF. The CDR3 region has the DNA TGTGCCAGCAGTGGCGAGTTTAGCAATCAGCCCCAGCATTTT.

This clone was observed once. The V and J genes are TRBV5-4 and TRBJ1-2, with D uncertain. The length of the CDR3 is 16 residues. Per germline, CDR1 SGHNT and CDR2 YYREEE (reference sequence). V dropped 0 bases and J dropped 3 bases, with 15 bases sitting between them. Written as DNA, the CDR3 is TGTGCCAGCAGCTTGGCCCGGGAATGGCGCGACTATGGCTACACCTTC. Protein sequence: CASSLAREWRDYGYTF.

The table lists this clone with a count of one. V gene TRBV5-5 combines with J gene TRBJ2-2; D perhaps matches TRBD1 (6 bases). Per germline, CDR1 SGHKS and CDR2 YYEKEE (reference sequence). The ends were cut back, 3 bases at V and 1 base at J, with 13 bases in the middle. The CDR3 covers 16 residues. The CDR3 sequence: CASSSEGGRNTGELFF. The DNA of the CDR3 is TGTGCCAGCAGCTCGGAAGGGGGTCGGAACACCGGGGAGCTGTTTTTT.

The rearrangement joins TRBV28 to TRBJ2-1; 9 bases agree with TRBD1. The length of the CDR3 is 15 residues. Germline V gene sequence: CDR1 MDHEN, CDR2 SYDVKM. V gave up 6 bases and J gave up 7 bases; unmatched junction bases: 10. In nucleotides, the CDR3 is TGTGCCAGCAGCCTCTACGGGACAGGGATAAATGAGCAGTTCTTC. It encodes CASSLYGTGINEQFF.

CDR3 sequence reads: CASSRRRVANQPQHF. The CDR3 DNA reads as TGTGCCAGCAGCCGCCGCAGGGTGGCCAATCAGCCCCAGCATTTT. V usage is TRBV7-2 and J usage is TRBJ1-5; possible D gene TRBD1, 5 bases. The CDR3 runs to 15 residues. V lost 5 bases, J lost 3 bases, and 14 bases lay in between. CDR1 is SGHTA and CDR2 is FQGNSA in the germline V gene.

The chain is built from TRBV7-6 and TRBJ1-2, with TRBD1 matching 9 bases. Germline-derived CDR1 and CDR2 are SGHVS and FNYEAQ. V lost 8 bases and J lost 4; bases outside the gene matches: 11. The CDR3 contains 15 residues. The CDR3, as DNA: TGTGCCAGCGGGTCTTTACAGGGGGCTGGCTATGGCTACACCTTC. Translating gives CASGSLQGAGYGYTF. The variable domain in full, with the rest retrieved from reference TRBV7-6 and TRBJ1-2, is GAGVSQSPRYKVTKRGQDVALRCDPISGHVSLYWYRQALGQGPEFLTYFNYEAQQDKSGLPNDRFSAERPEGSISTLTIQRTEQRDSAMYRCASGSLQGAGYGYTFGSGTRLTVV.

This chain joins TRBV28 and TRBJ1-3; unclear D gene. Germline V lookup: CDR1 MDHEN, CDR2 SYDVKM. The ends were cut back, 5 bases at V and 2 bases at J, with 19 bases in the middle. CDR3 length: 17 amino acids. The CDR3 bases are TGTGCCAGCAGTGAACCAACCGGGAGTAGGACTGGAAACACCATATATTTT. Encoded protein: CASSEPTGSRTGNTIYF.

The V and J genes are TRBV6-5 and TRBJ2-2; TRBD2 aligns across 9 bases. CDR3 length equals 15 residues. CDR1 is MNHEY and CDR2 is SVGAGI in the germline V gene. The V and J ends lost 2 bases and 5 bases, in that order; junction bases with no gene match: 3. The chain's CDR3 is CASSYSGGSTGELFF. DNA for the CDR3: TGTGCCAGCAGTTACAGCGGGGGGAGTACCGGGGAGCTGTTTTTT.

This clone has just a few counts. The V call is TRBV6-1, the J call TRBJ1-5, with D maybe TRBD1 (5 bases). Germline V gives CDR1 MNHNS, CDR2 SASEGT. The CDR3 contains 17 residues. V lost 2 bases and J lost 0, with 14 bases in between. The CDR3 sequence is CASSETPDSNSNQPQHF. The CDR3 region has the DNA TGTGCCAGCAGTGAAACCCCTGACAGTAATAGCAATCAGCCCCAGCATTTT.

The rearrangement uses TRBV28 and TRBJ1-1; D remains unclear. CDR1 is MDHEN and CDR2 is SYDVKM in the germline V gene. V was clipped by 5 bases and J by 4 bases, with 26 bases between them. This CDR3 spans 18 amino acids. CDR3: CASSPYIPGGATGTEAFF. As DNA, the CDR3 is TGTGCCAGCAGTCCCTATATCCCCGGTGGAGCGACTGGCACTGAAGCTTTCTTT.

V and J are TRBV6-5 and TRBJ2-7; a weak D match, TRBD2 (6 bases). V lost 9 bases to trimming and J lost 9 bases, with 27 bases between them. Germline values: CDR1 MNHEY, CDR2 SVGAGI. This CDR3 is built from 15 residues. This CDR3 is CASFIIPAGPVRQYF. The CDR3 nucleotides are TGTGCCAGTTTCATAATCCCCGCGGGGCCGGTACGGCAGTACTTC.

This clone was seen a single time. The gene calls are TRBV3-1 (or the pseudogene TRBV3-2) and TRBJ2-3; D perhaps matches TRBD2 (6 bases). Germline CDR1 reads LGHDT; CDR2 reads YNNKEL (reference sequence). This CDR3 has 18 amino acids. V was trimmed by 1 base and J by 2 bases, leaving 19 bases between them. CDR3 region: CASSQGSAGSGFTDTQYF. CDR3 nucleotide sequence: TGTGCCAGCAGCCAAGGGTCGGCGGGGAGCGGATTCACAGATACGCAGTATTTT.

V and J are TRBV29-1 and TRBJ1-6, with 8 bases lining up with TRBD1. The CDR3 contains 13 residues. Germline-derived CDR1 and CDR2 are SQVTM and ANQGSEA. With 6 bases clipped from V and 6 bases from J, the junction kept 4 bases outside the gene matches. The CDR3 region has the DNA TGCAGCGTCAGGACAGGGTCTAATTCACCCCTCCACTTT. Amino acids: CSVRTGSNSPLHF. Together with reference TRBV29-1 and TRBJ1-6, the CDR3 gives the full variable domain: SAVISQKPSRDICQRGTSLTIQCQVDSQVTMMFWYRQQPGQSLTLIATANQGSEATYESGFVIDKFPISRPNLTFSTLTVSNMSPEDSSIYLCSVRTGSNSPLHFGNGTRLTVT.

This clone was seen only once. The CDR3 DNA sequence: TGTGCCAGCAGCGTAGGGGGTGAGCAGTTCTTC. This encodes CASSVGGEQFF. The chain links TRBV5-8 to TRBJ2-1; possible D gene TRBD1, 6 bases. V dropped 4 bases and J dropped 9 bases, with 8 bases sitting between them. Germline values: CDR1 SGHTS, CDR2 YDEGEE. The CDR3 has 11 residues.

The rearrangement uses TRBV19 and TRBJ2-5; tentative D call: TRBD1 (7 bases). The V gene's germline CDR1 is LNHDA and CDR2 SQIVND (reference sequence). Trimming took off 6 bases at V and 5 bases at J, with 19 bases between the two ends. The CDR3 spans 15 residues. In DNA, the CDR3 is TGTGCCAGTAGGACAAGACAGGGCGCGGGGGAGACCCAGTACTTC. The encoded protein is CASRTRQGAGETQYF. Based on the CDR3 plus reference TRBV19 and TRBJ2-5, the full variable domain is DGGITQSPKYLFRKEGQNVTLSCEQNLNHDAMYWYRQDPGQGLRLIYYSQIVNDFQKGDIAEGYSVSREKKESFPLTVTSAQKNPTAFYLCASRTRQGAGETQYFGPGTRLLVL.

Here the CDR3 reads CATHNDITGELFF. CDR3 nucleotides: TGTGCTACTCATAACGACATCACCGGGGAGCTGTTTTTT. This rearrangement joins TRBV19 to TRBJ2-2; D uncertain. This CDR3 region has 13 residues. CDR1 and CDR2 from the germline V gene are LNHDA and SQIVND (reference sequence).

The gene calls are TRBV6-5 and TRBJ1-2, with a weak D call TRBD1 (6 bases). CDR3 length: 13 amino acids. Germline CDR1 and CDR2: MNHEY and SVGAGI. V was pared by 2 bases and J by 6 bases, with 10 bases between. Written as DNA, the CDR3 is TGTGCCAGCAGTTACGAGGGGGTCCATGGCTACACCTTC. It is translated as CASSYEGVHGYTF.

The chain carries TRBV27 and TRBJ1-5; 7 positions match TRBD1. The CDR3 extends over 15 amino acids. The V gene's germline CDR1 is MNHEY and CDR2 SMNVEV (reference sequence). After removal of 0 bases from V and 3 bases from J, the junction contained 2 bases not matched to a gene. CDR3 in amino acids: CASSLSTGFNQPQHF. The DNA of the CDR3 is TGTGCCAGCAGTTTATCGACAGGGTTCAATCAGCCCCAGCATTTT.

This rearrangement joins TRBV19 to TRBJ2-1; tentative D call: TRBD1 (6 bases). The V end lost 2 bases, the J end lost 2 bases, and 13 bases lay between the germline ends. The germline V gene has CDR1 LNHDA and CDR2 SQIVND (reference sequence). This CDR3 is 16 amino acids long. CDR3 loop: CASSIFGGQTYNEQFF. CDR3 in DNA: TGTGCCAGTAGTATATTTGGCGGACAGACCTACAATGAGCAGTTCTTC.

The chain has TRBV5-4 and TRBJ2-7, with 9 positions matching TRBD1. Germline lookup yields CDR1 SGHNT and CDR2 YYREEE (reference sequence). V shed 4 bases, J shed 3 bases, and the junction held 8 bases outside the gene matches. The CDR3 is 15 amino acids. CDR3 bases: TGTGCCAGCAGCGTCGACAGGGGGTCAAGCTACGAGCAGTACTTC. This gives the protein CASSVDRGSSYEQYF.

This clone has more than one count but fewer than ten. The rearrangement joins TRBV14 to TRBJ2-7, with 13 bases fitting TRBD2. V gave up 4 bases and J gave up 4 bases; unmatched junction bases: 4. Germline-derived CDR1 and CDR2 are SGHDN and FVKESK. The CDR3 contains 15 residues. The CDR3 bases are TGTGCCAGCAGCCGCGGACTAGCGGGAGCGTACGAGCAGTACTTC. This translates into CASSRGLAGAYEQYF.

This clone appeared once. CDR3 nucleotide sequence: TGTGCCAGCAGCTCAGGGGTTGCCGGGGAGCTGTTTTTT. Its protein product is CASSSGVAGELFF. The chain couples TRBV2 to TRBJ2-2; D perhaps matches TRBD1 (6 bases). The CDR3 contains 13 residues. From germline, CDR1 is SNHLY and CDR2 FYNNEI. Trimming took 6 bases from V and 6 from J, leaving 11 bases between them.